This T cell receptor beta chain emerged from a study of blood T cells in healthy people across ages. Study-wide context: In model experiments, template switching was able to capture about one barcoded beta molecule for every two T cells that were present. General study results and limits: Comparison with aged donors showed that long-lived donors had more naive CD4+ cells and higher diversity. What prevented conclusive comparison of naive and antigen-experienced cells was that PBMCs were unsorted.

The CDR3 is 15 amino acids. Germline loops: CDR1 SGHTA, CDR2 FQGNSA. J was trimmed by 15 bases and V by 1 base; bases with no gene match: 14. Roughly 10 milliliters was the volume of peripheral blood drawn from each donor. It was with a sample-barcoded 5' primer and a J-beta primer mix that a second PCR of roughly 7 to 12 cycles was run. TCRdb reprocessed the 5' RACE reads via MiXCR and lists one record per CDR3 protein. The sample includes about 1.4 million distinct CDR3 sequences, approximately 59% of them seen just once. As concerns this clonotype: Antigen specificity is unknown.

The origin of this receptor is a man aged 18 to 30 in good health. This chain connects TRBV7-2 to TRBJ2-4; 8 bases fit TRBD2. Sequenced: blood. In DNA form, the CDR3 reads TGTGCCAGCAGCTTAGTTCGGGGGGGCAGGGGAGTTATGTACTTC. It encodes CASSLVRGGRGVMYF.